What follows are 11 T cell receptor beta chains derived from one specimen sequenced in a study of blood T cell repertoires in COVID-19. Sequencing was performed with immunoSEQ multiplex PCR; in TCRdb, only in-frame clones are kept and a portion is missing. Of around 280,000 clones listed, 85% to 90% are singletons. Material: peripheral blood. Receptors were obtained from a man aged 70-80 years with acute or convalescent COVID-19.

The chain joins TRBV4-3 to TRBJ2-4, with D possibly matching TRBD2 (6 bases). The CDR3 has 19 amino acids. Looked up from germline, CDR1 is LGHNA and CDR2 is YSLEER. Trimming removed 0 bases from V and 8 bases from J, with 26 bases in between. The CDR3 loop is CASSQEPPRGLPVEDIQYF. The CDR3 DNA reads as TGCGCCAGCAGCCAAGAACCACCCCGGGGACTCCCGGTGGAGGACATTCAGTACTTC.

The rearrangement links TRBV28 to TRBJ1-2, with D possibly being TRBD1 (6 bases). Trimming pared 11 bases from V and 5 bases from J, leaving 18 bases between. CDR1 MDHEN and CDR2 SYDVKM come from the germline V gene. This CDR3 region has 13 residues. In nucleotides, the CDR3 is TGTGCCTGGGCGACAGGCTCCGGATATGGCTACACCTTC. Translation: CAWATGSGYGYTF.

This clone appeared once. The V gene is TRBV6-5, the J gene TRBJ1-1; D is uncertain. CDR1 MNHEY and CDR2 SVGAGI come from the germline V gene. The V and J ends lost 7 bases and 0 bases respectively, with 6 bases between them. The CDR3 runs 12 residues. This CDR3 reads CASTLLNTEAFF. In DNA, the CDR3 is TGTGCCAGCACCCTTTTGAACACTGAAGCTTTCTTT.

The genes are TRBV7-9 and TRBJ2-2; 10 nucleotides agree with TRBD1. In germline, CDR1 is SEHNR, CDR2 FQNEAQ (reference sequence). Germline trimming cut 7 bases from V and 5 bases from J; bases unmatched to any gene: 4. This CDR3 contains 14 residues. The CDR3 DNA reads TGTGCCAGCAATAGGGACAGGGGTACCGGGGAGCTGTTTTTT. Translating gives CASNRDRGTGELFF.

V is TRBV11-2 and J is TRBJ1-1; D perhaps matches TRBD1 (6 bases). This CDR3 is 15 amino acids long. V gave up 2 bases and J gave up 11 bases, with 21 bases separating them. Per the germline V gene, CDR1 is SGHAT and CDR2 is FQNNGV. The CDR3 sequence: CASSLNFGGRDDAFF. As DNA, the CDR3 is TGTGCCAGCAGCTTAAACTTCGGGGGGCGGGATGACGCTTTCTTT.

The V and J genes are TRBV9 and TRBJ1-5; D not certain. V was trimmed by 0 bases and J by 4 bases, leaving 8 bases between them. Germline values: CDR1 SGDLS, CDR2 YYNGEE. The CDR3 extends over 14 amino acids. The CDR3 spells CASSVDSLNQPQHF. The CDR3 DNA sequence: TGTGCCAGCAGCGTAGACAGCTTGAATCAGCCCCAGCATTTT.

V and J are TRBV7-2 and TRBJ2-1, with 8 bases matching TRBD2. This CDR3 is built from 13 residues. Germline V gene lookup returns CDR1 SGHTA and CDR2 FQGNSA. The V gene end was trimmed by 1 base and the J gene end by 10 bases; junction bases not matched to a gene: 3. CDR3 amino acids: CASSLVAGGEQFF. The CDR3 DNA sequence: TGTGCCAGCAGCTTAGTGGCGGGGGGCGAGCAGTTCTTC.

The chain has TRBV28 and TRBJ1-2; D uncertain. CDR1 is MDHEN, CDR2 SYDVKM, per germline. This CDR3 comprises 12 residues. The V end was cut by 7 bases, the J end by 1 base, with 7 bases between. The CDR3 bases are TGTGCCAGCACCCACAGTAACTATGGCTACACCTTC. Translated: CASTHSNYGYTF.

The chain carries TRBV28 and TRBJ1-5; D may be TRBD1 (6 bases). Trimming took off 6 bases at V and 7 bases at J, with 19 bases between the two ends. The CDR3 has 15 residues. Germline V lookup: CDR1 MDHEN, CDR2 SYDVKM. CDR3 DNA: TGTGCCAGCAGCCCAGCAGGAACAGGGTCCCAGCCCCAGCATTTT. Translation: CASSPAGTGSQPQHF.

CDR3 DNA sequence: TGTGCCAGCAGCCCGAGAGAGACCCAGTACTTC. This gives the protein CASSPRETQYF. This chain uses TRBV11-2 with TRBJ2-5; D ambiguous. Germline-derived CDR1 and CDR2 are SGHAT and FQNNGV. This CDR3 has 11 amino acids. Between the trimmed V and J ends, which lost 5 bases and 4 bases, there was a span of 5 bases.

The chain combines TRBV2 with TRBJ2-1, with 10 positions matching TRBD2. CDR1 is SNHLY, CDR2 FYNNEI, per germline. J lost 8 bases, V lost 6 bases, and 10 bases had no gene match. The length of the CDR3 is 15 residues. Here the CDR3 reads CASSLLGLAGDEQFF. The CDR3 DNA sequence: TGTGCCAGCAGCCTACTTGGGCTAGCGGGAGATGAGCAGTTCTTC.